These 14 T cell receptor beta chains were all obtained from the same sample, sequenced in a study of T cell repertoires in cytomegalovirus infection. TCRdb re-derived calls from the reads in MiXCR, one entry per CDR3 protein. The repertoire includes about 190,000 distinct CDR3 sequences, over 25% of them detected once, and 31% sits in the top ten. Input material: PBMCs. The receptors were gathered from a human donor in good health (CMV status not recorded). Some clones in this sample may be carry-over from other donors' samples.

DNA for the CDR3: TGTGCCAGCAGTCGGGACAGGGGGAATGAAAAACTGTTTTTT. Protein sequence: CASSRDRGNEKLFF. V and J are TRBV2 and TRBJ1-4; 11 nucleotides match TRBD1. CDR1 is SNHLY, CDR2 FYNNEI, per germline. The CDR3 totals 14 residues. V shed 5 bases and J 5 bases; nucleotides not matched to a gene: 1.

This clonotype has a handful of counts. The chain links TRBV7-8 to TRBJ2-1, with D maybe TRBD2 (6 bases). The CDR3 consists of 15 residues. Germline CDR1 reads SGHVS; CDR2 reads FQNEAQ. Trimming took 1 base from V and 0 from J, leaving 7 bases between them. CDR3: CASSLGTNSYNEQFF. CDR3 coding DNA: TGTGCCAGCAGCTTAGGGACTAACTCCTACAATGAGCAGTTCTTC.

In its sample, this clonotype was seen a few times. This chain's CDR3 is CASGLDTINQPQHF. The CDR3 region has the DNA TGTGCTAGTGGTTTGGACACAATAAATCAGCCCCAGCATTTT. The gene calls are TRBV12-5 and TRBJ1-5; no firm D call. The germline V gene has CDR1 LGHNT and CDR2 FRNRAP. CDR3 length equals 14 residues. The V end was cut by 1 base, the J end by 4 bases, with 8 bases between.

This clonotype occurred many times. This chain links TRBV20-1 with TRBJ2-7; 10 positions match TRBD2. CDR3 length equals 14 residues. Germline loops: CDR1 DFQATT, CDR2 SNEGSKA (reference sequence). V lost 3 bases, J lost 7 bases, and 9 bases stayed unmatched. This CDR3 is CSASGLAGVGEQYF. The DNA for the CDR3 is TGCAGTGCTAGTGGGCTAGCGGGGGTCGGGGAGCAGTACTTC.

This clonotype has more than one count but fewer than ten. The chain is built from TRBV7-9 and TRBJ1-4; D might be TRBD1 (5 bases). V gave up 5 bases and J gave up 4 bases, with 11 bases separating them. The CDR3 length is 14 residues. The germline CDR1 and CDR2 sequences are SEHNR and FQNEAQ (reference sequence). Written as DNA, the CDR3 is TGTGCCAGCAGCCAAACAGGAATTAATGAAAAACTGTTTTTT. Protein: CASSQTGINEKLFF. Supplemented by reference TRBV7-9 and TRBJ1-4, the full variable domain reads DTGVSQNPRHKITKRGQNVTFRCDPISEHNRLYWYRQTLGQGPEFLTYFQNEAQLEKSRLLSDRFSAERPKGSFSTLEIQRTEQGDSAMYLCASSQTGINEKLFFGSGTQLSVL.

J is TRBJ2-5 and V is TRBV7-2; 7 bases line up with TRBD1. Germline assignment: CDR1 SGHTA and CDR2 FQGNSA. J lost 3 bases, V lost 6 bases, and 4 bases had no gene match. The CDR3 contains 13 residues. CDR3 coding DNA: TGTGCCAGCAGTGGGGACAGAGAAGAGACCCAGTACTTC. Translation: CASSGDREETQYF.

The chain combines TRBV2 with TRBJ2-7, with D possibly TRBD1 on 6 matching bases. There are 13 residues in the CDR3. Trimming stripped 5 bases from V and 7 bases from J, with 15 bases between. Germline V gives CDR1 SNHLY, CDR2 FYNNEI. The CDR3 loop is CASSPRLTGEQYF. CDR3 nucleotides: TGTGCCAGCAGTCCGCGCCTTACAGGGGAGCAGTACTTC.

In this sample, this clonotype turned up a few times. The V gene is TRBV29-1, the J gene TRBJ2-7, with 9 bases identical to TRBD2. Germline CDR1 is SQVTM and CDR2 is ANQGSEA. The CDR3 runs 14 residues. J lost 6 bases, V lost 7 bases, and 13 bases had no gene match. CDR3 loop: CSAKRGGGAAEQYF. CDR3 bases: TGCAGCGCAAAAAGGGGCGGGGGGGCCGCCGAGCAGTACTTC.

The chain is built from TRBV12-5 and TRBJ2-5; D uncertain. V lost 6 bases and J lost 0, with 8 bases in between. Germline V gene data show CDR1 as LGHNT and CDR2 as FRNRAP. The CDR3 has 13 residues. CDR3 amino acids: CASGFSYQETQYF. In DNA, the CDR3 is TGTGCTAGTGGCTTTTCGTACCAAGAGACCCAGTACTTC.

This clonotype has at least ten counts. This sequence joins TRBV7-6 and TRBJ1-5, with D unclear. The V end was cut by 8 bases, the J end by 0 bases, with 14 bases between. The CDR3 sequence is 15 residues long. The germline CDR1 and CDR2 sequences are SGHVS and FNYEAQ. This CDR3 reads CASPRREYSNQPQHF. CDR3 coding DNA: TGTGCCAGCCCGCGTCGAGAATATAGCAATCAGCCCCAGCATTTT.

The J gene is TRBJ1-1, the V gene TRBV18; D is uncertain. The ends were cut back, 1 base at V and 0 bases at J, with 12 bases in the middle. The CDR3 spans 16 residues. The germline CDR1 and CDR2 sequences are KGHSH and LQKENI. CDR3 coding DNA: TGTGCCAGCTCACCACAGGCGCGTCTAATGAACACTGAAGCTTTCTTT. It translates to CASSPQARLMNTEAFF.

This clonotype has ten or more counts. This chain connects TRBV7-9 to TRBJ2-7; maybe TRBD2 (7 bases). The CDR3 is 18 amino acids. V lost 6 bases and J 0 bases, leaving 24 bases between the germline ends. Germline V gives CDR1 SEHNR, CDR2 FQNEAQ (reference sequence). CDR3 protein: CASSLEGGGPYSSYEQYF. CDR3 nucleotides: TGTGCCAGCAGTCTAGAGGGGGGGGGACCTTACTCCTCCTACGAGCAGTACTTC.

This clonotype was counted only a few times. J is TRBJ1-2 and V is TRBV2; TRBD1 is a possible D gene (5 bases). This CDR3 comprises 14 residues. Germline loops: CDR1 SNHLY, CDR2 FYNNEI. Trimming shortened V by 2 bases and J by 4 bases, and 11 bases separated the two germline ends. The CDR3 protein is CASSESRTTYGYTF. The CDR3 coding sequence is TGTGCCAGCAGTGAAAGTAGGACAACCTATGGCTACACCTTC. The variable domain in full, completed from reference TRBV2 and TRBJ1-2, reads EPEVTQTPSHQVTQMGQEVILRCVPISNHLYFYWYRQILGQKVEFLVSFYNNEISEKSEIFDDQFSVERPDGSNFTLKIRSTKLEDSAMYFCASSESRTTYGYTFGSGTRLTVV.

This clonotype has only a few counts. A read error may account for a junction end that differs from germline. This chain connects TRBV7-6 to TRBJ2-2, with D perhaps assigned TRBD1 or TRBD2 (6 bases each). The CDR3 is 16 residues long. Germline loops: CDR1 SGHVS, CDR2 FNYEAQ. Here the CDR3 reads CASSPKGGSHTGELFF. DNA of the CDR3: TGTGCTAGCAGCCCAAAGGGGGGAAGTCACACCGGGGAGCTGTTTTTT.